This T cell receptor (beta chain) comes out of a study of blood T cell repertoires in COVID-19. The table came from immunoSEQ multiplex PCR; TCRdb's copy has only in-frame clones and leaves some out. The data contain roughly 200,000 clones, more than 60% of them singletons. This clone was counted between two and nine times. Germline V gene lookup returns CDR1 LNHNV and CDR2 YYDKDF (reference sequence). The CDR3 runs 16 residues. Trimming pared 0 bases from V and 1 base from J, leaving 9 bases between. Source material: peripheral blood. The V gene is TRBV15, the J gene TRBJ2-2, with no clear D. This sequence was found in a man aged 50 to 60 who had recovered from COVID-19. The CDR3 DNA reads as TGTGCCACCAGCAGAGAAATAACCGGGAACACCGGGGAGCTGTTTTTT. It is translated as CATSREITGNTGELFF. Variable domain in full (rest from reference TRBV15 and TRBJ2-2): DAMVIQNPRYQVTQFGKPVTLSCSQTLNHNVMYWYQQKSSQAPKLLFHYYDKDFNNEADTPDNFQSRRPNTSFCFLDIRSPGLGDTAMYLCATSREITGNTGELFFGEGSRLTVL.